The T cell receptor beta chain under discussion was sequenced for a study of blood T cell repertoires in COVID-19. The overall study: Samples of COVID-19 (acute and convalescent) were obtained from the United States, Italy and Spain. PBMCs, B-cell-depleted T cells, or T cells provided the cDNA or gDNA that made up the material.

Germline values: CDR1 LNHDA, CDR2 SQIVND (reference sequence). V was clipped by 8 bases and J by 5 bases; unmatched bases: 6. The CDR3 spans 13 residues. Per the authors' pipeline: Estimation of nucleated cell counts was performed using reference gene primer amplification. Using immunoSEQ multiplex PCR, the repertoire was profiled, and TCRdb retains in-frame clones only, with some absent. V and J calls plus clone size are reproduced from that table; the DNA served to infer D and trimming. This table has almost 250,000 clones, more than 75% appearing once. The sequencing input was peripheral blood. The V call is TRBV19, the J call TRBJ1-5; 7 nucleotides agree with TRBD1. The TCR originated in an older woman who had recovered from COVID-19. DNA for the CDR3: TGTGCCAGTGCAGGGGGTAAGGATCAGCCCCAGCATTTT. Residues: CASAGGKDQPQHF.